The T cell receptor (beta chain) under discussion was sequenced for a study of T cells in Graves' hyperthyroidism and ophthalmopathy. In the study overall: Peripheral blood draws took place at initial diagnosis, ahead of any treatment. Study observations and caveats: Among thyroid clonotypes expanded above 0.001, most also appeared in blood.

The study based diagnoses on clinical symptoms, serum thyroxine and TRAb, thyroid ultrasound and orbital computed tomography. For this clonotype: Its cognate antigen is unknown.

The CDR3 length is 16 residues. From germline, CDR1 is MNHEY and CDR2 SVGAGI. The V and J ends lost 4 bases and 5 bases, in that order; junction bases with no gene match: 11. Amplified TCR beta CDR3 regions derived from RNA transcripts. TCR CDR3 regions were first amplified by RT-PCR with HTBI primers. TCRdb processed the multiplex PCR reads anew with MiXCR; each CDR3 protein has one entry. In the table there are fewer than 350,000 distinct CDR3 sequences, about a sixth of which are singletons. The sample comprised blood. The TCR sequence derives from a middle-aged woman with Graves' ophthalmopathy. The V gene is TRBV6-5, the J gene TRBJ2-5; TRBD2 agrees at 9 bases. The CDR3 bases are TGTGCCAGCAGTTCGGGGGTTGCTAGCGGGAAGGAGACCCAGTACTTC. It translates to CASSSGVASGKETQYF.